The entry below gives a single TCR beta chain sequence along with its context. This entry belongs to a study of blood T cell repertoires in COVID-19. The wider study: The United States, Italy and Spain were the sources of the acute and convalescent COVID-19 samples. Sample material is recorded as cDNA or gDNA derived from T cells, B-cell-depleted T cells, or PBMCs.

In the original analysis: Reference gene primer amplification gave nucleated cell count estimates. Sequencing used immunoSEQ multiplex PCR; TCRdb keeps in-frame clones, though not all of them. The V and J calls and clone size were taken over from that table, and D and trimming were inferred from the DNA. The sample carries about 670,000 clones, 75% to 90% recorded once. This CDR3 has 13 amino acids. Germline V gives CDR1 LGHDT, CDR2 YNNKEL (reference sequence). V was clipped by 7 bases and J by 5 bases, with 15 bases between them. Sequencing was carried out using peripheral blood. The chain joins TRBV3-1 (or the pseudogene TRBV3-2) to TRBJ2-7, with a tentative D call TRBD2 (7 bases). The sequence came from a woman between 18 and 29 years old with acute or convalescent COVID-19. The CDR3 sequence: CASTRGGGDEQYF. The CDR3 bases are TGTGCCAGCACCCGAGGAGGGGGGGACGAGCAGTACTTC.